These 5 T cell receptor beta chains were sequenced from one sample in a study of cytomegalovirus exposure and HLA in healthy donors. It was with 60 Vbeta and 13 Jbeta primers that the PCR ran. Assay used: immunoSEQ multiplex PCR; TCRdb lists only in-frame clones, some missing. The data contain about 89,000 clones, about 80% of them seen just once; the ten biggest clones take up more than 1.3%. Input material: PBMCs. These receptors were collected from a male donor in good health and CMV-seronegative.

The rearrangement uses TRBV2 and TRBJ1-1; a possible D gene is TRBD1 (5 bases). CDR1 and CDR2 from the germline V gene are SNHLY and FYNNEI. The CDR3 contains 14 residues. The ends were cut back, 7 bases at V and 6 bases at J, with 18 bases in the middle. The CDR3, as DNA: TGTGCCAGCATGGGCCTGGAGGGGACCGCTGAAGCTTTCTTT. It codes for CASMGLEGTAEAFF.

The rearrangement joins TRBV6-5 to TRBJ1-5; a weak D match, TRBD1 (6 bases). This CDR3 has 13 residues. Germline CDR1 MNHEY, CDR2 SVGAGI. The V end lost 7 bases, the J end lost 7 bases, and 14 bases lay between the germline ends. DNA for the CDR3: TGTGCCAGCAAGGGCGGGGGCTGGCAGCCCCAGCATTTT. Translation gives CASKGGGWQPQHF.

The CDR3 DNA sequence: TGTGCCAGCAGGGACGAGGGGGTAGGCGAGCAGTACTTC. This encodes CASRDEGVGEQYF. The chain combines TRBV6-1 with TRBJ2-7; tentative D call: TRBD1 (6 bases). The CDR3 is 13 amino acids. Germline CDR1 is MNHNS and CDR2 is SASEGT. The V gene lost 6 bases and the J gene lost 6 bases, with 15 bases spanning the gap.

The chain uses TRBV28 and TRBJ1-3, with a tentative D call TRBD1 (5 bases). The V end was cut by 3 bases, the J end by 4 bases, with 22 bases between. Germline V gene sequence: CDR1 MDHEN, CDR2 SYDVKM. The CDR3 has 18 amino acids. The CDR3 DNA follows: TGTGCCAGCAGTTTCCCCTGGGGCAGGACCTCATCGGGAAACACCATATATTTT. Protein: CASSFPWGRTSSGNTIYF. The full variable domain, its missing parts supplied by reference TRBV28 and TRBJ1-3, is DVKVTQSSRYLVKRTGEKVFLECVQDMDHENMFWYRQDPGLGLRLIYFSYDVKMKEKGDIPEGYSVSREKKERFSLILESASTNQTSMYLCASSFPWGRTSSGNTIYFGEGSWLTVV.

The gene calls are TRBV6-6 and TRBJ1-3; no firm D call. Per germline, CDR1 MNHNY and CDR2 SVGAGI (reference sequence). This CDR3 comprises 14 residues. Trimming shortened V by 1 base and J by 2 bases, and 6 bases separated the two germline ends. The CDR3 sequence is CASSYFIAGNTIYF. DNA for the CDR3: TGTGCCAGCAGTTACTTTATAGCTGGAAACACCATATATTTT.